The 14 T cell receptor beta chains in this list originate from one sample, sequenced in a study of blood T cell repertoires in COVID-19. Some clones are missing from TCRdb's copy, which holds only in-frame ones; the method was immunoSEQ multiplex PCR. Of about 150,000 clones in the sample, 80% to 85% were seen once. Sequencing was done on a sample of peripheral blood. These receptors all come from a man between 65 and 85 years old with active or convalescent COVID-19.

The rearrangement joins TRBV2 to TRBJ2-7, with 8 bases that match TRBD2. The length of the CDR3 is 14 residues. The trim removed 4 bases at V and 6 bases at J, leaving 8 bases unmatched. Germline CDR1 and CDR2: SNHLY and FYNNEI. CDR3 residues: CASSGSGRGSEQYF. Here the CDR3 DNA reads TGTGCCAGCAGTGGGAGCGGGAGAGGCTCCGAGCAGTACTTC.

This chain links TRBV2 with TRBJ2-2; TRBD1 might be the D (6 bases). The CDR3 contains 14 residues. Germline V gives CDR1 SNHLY, CDR2 FYNNEI. V shed 6 bases and J shed 0 bases, with 8 bases lying between them. CDR3 region: CASSRTANTGELFF. CDR3 coding DNA: TGTGCCAGCAGCCGGACAGCGAACACCGGGGAGCTGTTTTTT.

The chain employs TRBV30 and TRBJ2-2, with TRBD1 matching 9 bases. V lost 4 bases to trimming and J lost 7 bases; unmatched junction nucleotides: 10. CDR1 and CDR2 (germline): GTSNPN, SVGIG (reference sequence). This CDR3 is 15 amino acids long. CDR3 in DNA: TGTGCCTGGACCTCCGGGACAGGGTTGGGCGGGGAGCTGTTTTTT. Protein product: CAWTSGTGLGGELFF. Looking up the rest from reference TRBV30 and TRBJ2-2 gives the full variable domain: SQTIHQWPATLVQPVGSPLSLECTVEGTSNPNLYWYRQAAGRGLQLLFYSVGIGQISSEVPQNLSASRPQDRQFILSSKKLLLSDSGFYLCAWTSGTGLGGELFFGEGSRLTVL.

The sample holds one count of this clone. The chain uses TRBV15 and TRBJ2-1, with TRBD2 matching over 12 bases. The CDR3 has 16 amino acids. Germline trimming cut 4 bases from V and 10 bases from J; bases unmatched to any gene: 11. Per the germline V gene, CDR1 is LNHNV and CDR2 is YYDKDF (reference sequence). The CDR3 here is CATSKSRTSGANEQFF. The CDR3 bases are TGTGCCACCAGCAAATCCCGGACTAGCGGGGCGAACGAGCAGTTCTTC.

The rearrangement uses TRBV19 and TRBJ2-1; D may be TRBD1 (5 bases). The V gene lost 0 bases and the J gene lost 2 bases, with 14 bases spanning the gap. The CDR3 has 17 amino acids. The V gene's germline CDR1 is LNHDA and CDR2 SQIVND (reference sequence). The CDR3 bases are TGTGCCAGTAGTATAGATCCGACAGACGCAGCCTACAATGAGCAGTTCTTC. It encodes CASSIDPTDAAYNEQFF.

V is TRBV7-9 and J is TRBJ2-5; 14 nucleotides match TRBD2. The length of the CDR3 is 15 residues. Trimming at V came to 7 bases and at J to 4 bases, leaving 5 bases not matched to a gene. The germline gives CDR1 SEHNR, CDR2 FQNEAQ (reference sequence). In DNA, the CDR3 is TGTGCCAGCACCAAGGGACTAGCGGGGGTAGAGACCCAGTACTTC. Its translation: CASTKGLAGVETQYF.

The rearrangement links TRBV27 to TRBJ1-5; weak D call: TRBD1 (6 bases). The V end was cut by 2 bases, the J end by 7 bases, with 9 bases between. CDR3 length: 13 amino acids. Germline V gives CDR1 MNHEY, CDR2 SMNVEV (reference sequence). The CDR3 DNA reads TGTGCCAGCAGTTTAGAGGGGGGGCAGCCCCAGCATTTT. Translation gives CASSLEGGQPQHF.

This clone showed up just a few times. The same CDR3 also results from other DNA sequences found in this sample. The chain combines TRBV15 with TRBJ2-1; 7 positions match TRBD2. The junction had 2 bases not matched to a gene; V was cut back by 0 bases and J by 0 bases. The CDR3 has 16 amino acids. Looked up from germline, CDR1 is LNHNV and CDR2 is YYDKDF (reference sequence). CDR3 loop: CATSRDGGSSYNEQFF. The CDR3 DNA sequence: TGTGCCACCAGCAGAGATGGCGGGAGCTCCTACAATGAGCAGTTCTTC. Supplemented by reference TRBV15 and TRBJ2-1, the full variable domain reads DAMVIQNPRYQVTQFGKPVTLSCSQTLNHNVMYWYQQKSSQAPKLLFHYYDKDFNNEADTPDNFQSRRPNTSFCFLDIRSPGLGDTAMYLCATSRDGGSSYNEQFFGPGTRLTVL.

The rearrangement uses TRBV11-2 and TRBJ1-2, with TRBD1 as a possible D gene (6 bases). This CDR3 spans 12 amino acids. In germline, CDR1 is SGHAT, CDR2 FQNNGV. V lost 5 bases to trimming and J lost 5 bases, with 9 bases between them. The CDR3 DNA reads as TGTGCCAGCAGCGCAACAGGGTATGGCTACACCTTC. Its translation is CASSATGYGYTF.

In this sample, this clone turned up once. The rearrangement joins TRBV21-1 to TRBJ2-7; no DNA check was done on the table's D call, TRBD1. TRBV21-1 is termed a pseudogene. The CDR3 is made up of 16 amino acids. CDR3 coding DNA: TGTGCCAGCAGCAAAGAGGGAACAGGGGCTTCCTACGAGCAGTACTTC. Amino acid sequence: CASSKEGTGASYEQYF.

The CDR3 here is CASSSRGTQHF. CDR3 nucleotide sequence: TGTGCCAGCAGTAGCCGGGGGACCCAGCATTTT. The chain has TRBV2 and TRBJ1-5; possible D gene TRBD1, 5 bases. Germline V gene lookup returns CDR1 SNHLY and CDR2 FYNNEI. This CDR3 is 11 amino acids long. Trimming shortened V by 5 bases and J by 11 bases, and 10 bases separated the two germline ends.

This clone has a single count. The rearrangement links TRBV5-1 to TRBJ2-7, with 7 bases identical to TRBD2. The ends lost 5 bases at V and 7 bases at J; junction bases unmatched: 15. In germline, CDR1 is SGHRS, CDR2 YFSETQ. The CDR3 extends over 15 amino acids. CDR3 in amino acids: CASSLGGFDGGEQYF. CDR3 DNA sequence: TGCGCCAGCAGTCTGGGGGGGTTTGACGGCGGTGAGCAGTACTTC. Combining the CDR3 with reference TRBV5-1 and TRBJ2-7 gives the whole variable domain KAGVTQTPRYLIKTRGQQVTLSCSPISGHRSVSWYQQTPGQGLQFLFEYFSETQRNKGNFPGRFSGRQFSNSRSEMNVSTLELGDSALYLCASSLGGFDGGEQYFGPGTRLTVT.

As for this clone: Other DNA sequences in the sample encode the same CDR3. The chain combines TRBV29-1 with TRBJ1-3; TRBD1 is a possible D gene (5 bases). The CDR3 extends over 13 amino acids. With 4 bases removed from V and 0 bases from J, the gap between germline ends came to 7 bases. Germline V lookup: CDR1 SQVTM, CDR2 ANQGSEA. CDR3 nucleotide sequence: TGCAGCGTTGTAAGGGGCTCTGGAAACACCATATATTTT. Translated, it gives CSVVRGSGNTIYF.

The chain couples TRBV5-1 to TRBJ2-5; 10 bases map to TRBD1. Trimming removed 5 bases from V and 7 bases from J; junction bases left unmatched: 8. The CDR3 is made up of 14 amino acids. Per the germline V gene, CDR1 is SGHRS and CDR2 is YFSETQ. DNA for the CDR3: TGCGCCAGCAGTTCCGGACAGGGGGAAGGGACCCAGTACTTC. It specifies CASSSGQGEGTQYF.